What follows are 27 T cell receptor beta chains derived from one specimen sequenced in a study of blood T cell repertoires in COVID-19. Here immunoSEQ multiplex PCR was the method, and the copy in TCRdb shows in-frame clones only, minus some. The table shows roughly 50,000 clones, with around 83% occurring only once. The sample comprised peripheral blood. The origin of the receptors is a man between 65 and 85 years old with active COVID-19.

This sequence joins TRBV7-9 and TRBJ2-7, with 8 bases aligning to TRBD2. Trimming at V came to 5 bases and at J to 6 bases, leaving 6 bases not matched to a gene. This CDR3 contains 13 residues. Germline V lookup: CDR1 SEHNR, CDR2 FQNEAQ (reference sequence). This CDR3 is CASSPRGATEQYF. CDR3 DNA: TGTGCCAGCAGCCCGCGGGGGGCCACCGAGCAGTACTTC. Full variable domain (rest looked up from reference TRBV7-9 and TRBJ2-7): DTGVSQNPRHKITKRGQNVTFRCDPISEHNRLYWYRQTLGQGPEFLTYFQNEAQLEKSRLLSDRFSAERPKGSFSTLEIQRTEQGDSAMYLCASSPRGATEQYFGPGTRLTVT.

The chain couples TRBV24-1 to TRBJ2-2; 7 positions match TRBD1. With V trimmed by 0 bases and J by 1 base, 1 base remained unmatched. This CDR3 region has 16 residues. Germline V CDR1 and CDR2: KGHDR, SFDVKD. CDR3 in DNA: TGTGCCACCAGTGATTTGGGACAGGAGAACACCGGGGAGCTGTTTTTT. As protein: CATSDLGQENTGELFF.

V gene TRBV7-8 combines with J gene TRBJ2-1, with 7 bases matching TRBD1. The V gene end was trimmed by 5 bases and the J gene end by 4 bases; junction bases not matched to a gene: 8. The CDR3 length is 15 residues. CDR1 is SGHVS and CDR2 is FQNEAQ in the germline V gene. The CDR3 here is CASSPDRLTYNEQFF. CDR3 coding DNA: TGTGCCAGCAGCCCGGACAGGTTAACTTACAATGAGCAGTTCTTC.

DNA for the CDR3: TGCGCCAGCAGCCCACCGGGACAGGGGAGTCGATCACCCCTCCACTTT. Translated: CASSPPGQGSRSPLHF. The V gene is TRBV5-1, the J gene TRBJ1-6; 10 bases align to TRBD1. The germline V gene encodes CDR1 SGHRS and CDR2 YFSETQ. Trimming cost V 4 bases and J 10 bases; bases outside gene matches: 11. The CDR3 is 16 amino acids. Combining the CDR3 with reference TRBV5-1 and TRBJ1-6 gives the whole variable domain KAGVTQTPRYLIKTRGQQVTLSCSPISGHRSVSWYQQTPGQGLQFLFEYFSETQRNKGNFPGRFSGRQFSNSRSEMNVSTLELGDSALYLCASSPPGQGSRSPLHFGNGTRLTVT.

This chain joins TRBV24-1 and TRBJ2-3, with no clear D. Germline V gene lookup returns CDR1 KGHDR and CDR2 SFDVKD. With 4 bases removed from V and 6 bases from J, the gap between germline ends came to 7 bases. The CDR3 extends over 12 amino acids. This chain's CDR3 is CATSERLDTQYF. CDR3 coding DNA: TGTGCCACCAGTGAGAGGCTGGATACGCAGTATTTT.

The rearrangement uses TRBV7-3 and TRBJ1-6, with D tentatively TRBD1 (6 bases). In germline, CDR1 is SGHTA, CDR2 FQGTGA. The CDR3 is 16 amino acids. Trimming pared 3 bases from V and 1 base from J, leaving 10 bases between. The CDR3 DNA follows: TGTGCCAGCAGCTTGACAGGCCAATCCTATAATTCACCCCTCCACTTT. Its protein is CASSLTGQSYNSPLHF.

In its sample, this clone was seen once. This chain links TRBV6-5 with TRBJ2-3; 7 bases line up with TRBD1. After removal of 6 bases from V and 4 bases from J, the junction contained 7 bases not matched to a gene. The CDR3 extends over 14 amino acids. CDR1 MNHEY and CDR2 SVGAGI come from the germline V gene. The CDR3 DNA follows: TGTGCCAGCAGCACAGGGGTGGTTTCAGATACGCAGTATTTT. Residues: CASSTGVVSDTQYF.

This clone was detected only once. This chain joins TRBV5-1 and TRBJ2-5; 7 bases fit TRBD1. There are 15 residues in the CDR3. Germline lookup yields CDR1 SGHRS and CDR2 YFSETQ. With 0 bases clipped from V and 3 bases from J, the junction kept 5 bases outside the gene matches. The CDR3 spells CASSLAHTGEETQYF. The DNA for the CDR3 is TGCGCCAGCAGCTTGGCTCACACAGGGGAAGAGACCCAGTACTTC.

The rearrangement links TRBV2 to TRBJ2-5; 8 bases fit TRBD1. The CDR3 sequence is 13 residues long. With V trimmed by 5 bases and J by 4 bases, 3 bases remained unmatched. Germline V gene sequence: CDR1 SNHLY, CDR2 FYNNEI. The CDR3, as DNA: TGTGCCAGCAGTAATGGACAGGGAGAGACCCAGTACTTC. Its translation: CASSNGQGETQYF.

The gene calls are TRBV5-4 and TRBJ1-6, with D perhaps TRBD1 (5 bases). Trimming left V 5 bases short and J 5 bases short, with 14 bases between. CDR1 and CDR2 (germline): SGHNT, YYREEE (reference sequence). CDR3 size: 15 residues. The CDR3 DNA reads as TGTGCCAGCAGGGGTGGACCGGACAATAATTCACCCCTCCACTTT. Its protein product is CASRGGPDNNSPLHF.

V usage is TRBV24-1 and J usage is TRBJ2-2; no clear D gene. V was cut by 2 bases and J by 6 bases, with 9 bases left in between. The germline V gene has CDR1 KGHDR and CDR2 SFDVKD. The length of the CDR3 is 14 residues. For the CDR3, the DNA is TGTGCCACCAGTGATTCCCCTCGAGCCGGGGAGCTGTTTTTT. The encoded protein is CATSDSPRAGELFF.

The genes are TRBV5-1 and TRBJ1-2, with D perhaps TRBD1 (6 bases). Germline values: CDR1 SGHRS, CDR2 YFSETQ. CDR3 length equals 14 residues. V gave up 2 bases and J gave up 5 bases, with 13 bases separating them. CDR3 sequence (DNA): TGCGCCAGCAGCTTACAGGGCGCTGTTTATGGCTACACCTTC. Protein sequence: CASSLQGAVYGYTF.

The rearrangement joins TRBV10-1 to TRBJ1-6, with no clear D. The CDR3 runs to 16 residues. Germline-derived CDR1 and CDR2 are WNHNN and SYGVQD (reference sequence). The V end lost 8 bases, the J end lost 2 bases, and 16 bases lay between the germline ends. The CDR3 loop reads CASLTWEEAYNSPLHF. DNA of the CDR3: TGCGCCAGCCTAACTTGGGAGGAAGCCTATAATTCACCCCTCCACTTT.

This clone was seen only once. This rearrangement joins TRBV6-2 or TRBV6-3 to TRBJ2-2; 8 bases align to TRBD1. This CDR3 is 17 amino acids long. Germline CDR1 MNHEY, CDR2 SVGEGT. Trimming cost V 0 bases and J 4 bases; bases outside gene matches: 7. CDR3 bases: TGTGCCAGCAGTTACTCCGCAGGACAGGGAGGCACCGGGGAGCTGTTTTTT. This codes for CASSYSAGQGGTGELFF.

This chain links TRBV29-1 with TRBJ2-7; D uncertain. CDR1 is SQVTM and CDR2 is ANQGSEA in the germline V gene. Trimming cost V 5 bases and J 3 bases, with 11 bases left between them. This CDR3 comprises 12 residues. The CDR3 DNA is TGCAGCGTTACCACCGTGAGCTACGAGCAGTACTTC. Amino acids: CSVTTVSYEQYF.

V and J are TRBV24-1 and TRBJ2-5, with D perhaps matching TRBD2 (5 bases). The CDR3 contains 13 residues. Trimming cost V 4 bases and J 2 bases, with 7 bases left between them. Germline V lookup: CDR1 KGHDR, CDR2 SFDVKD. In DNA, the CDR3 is TGTGCCACCAGTGACGGAGGACAAGAGACCCAGTACTTC. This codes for CATSDGGQETQYF.

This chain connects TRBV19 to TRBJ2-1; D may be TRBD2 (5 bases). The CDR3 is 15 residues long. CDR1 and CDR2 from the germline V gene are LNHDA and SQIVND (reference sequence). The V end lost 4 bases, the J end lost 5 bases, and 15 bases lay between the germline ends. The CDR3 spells CASSNPSGVDNEQFF. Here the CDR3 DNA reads TGTGCCAGTAGTAACCCCTCCGGGGTTGACAATGAGCAGTTCTTC.

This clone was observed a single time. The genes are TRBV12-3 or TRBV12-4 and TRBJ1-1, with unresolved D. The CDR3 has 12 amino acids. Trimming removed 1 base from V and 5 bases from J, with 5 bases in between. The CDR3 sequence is CASSLERTEAFF. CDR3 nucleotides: TGTGCCAGCAGTTTAGAACGGACTGAAGCTTTCTTT.

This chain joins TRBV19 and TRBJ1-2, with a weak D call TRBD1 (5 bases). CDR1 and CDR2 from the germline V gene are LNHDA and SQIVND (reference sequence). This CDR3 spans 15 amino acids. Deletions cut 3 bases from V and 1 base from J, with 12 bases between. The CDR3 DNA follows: TGTGCCAGTAGTATCGCAACAGGCCGTAACTATGGCTACACCTTC. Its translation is CASSIATGRNYGYTF.

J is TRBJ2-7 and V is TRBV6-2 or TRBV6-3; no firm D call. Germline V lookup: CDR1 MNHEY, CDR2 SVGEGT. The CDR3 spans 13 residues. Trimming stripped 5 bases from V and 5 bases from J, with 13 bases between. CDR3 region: CASSGLPTNEQYF. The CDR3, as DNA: TGTGCCAGCAGTGGGCTGCCCACCAACGAGCAGTACTTC.

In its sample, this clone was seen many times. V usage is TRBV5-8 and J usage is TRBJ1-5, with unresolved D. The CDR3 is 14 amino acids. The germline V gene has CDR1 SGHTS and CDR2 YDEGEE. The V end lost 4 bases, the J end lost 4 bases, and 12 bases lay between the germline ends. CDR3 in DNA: TGTGCCAGCAGCCCGAGCCGATATAATCAGCCCCAGCATTTT. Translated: CASSPSRYNQPQHF.

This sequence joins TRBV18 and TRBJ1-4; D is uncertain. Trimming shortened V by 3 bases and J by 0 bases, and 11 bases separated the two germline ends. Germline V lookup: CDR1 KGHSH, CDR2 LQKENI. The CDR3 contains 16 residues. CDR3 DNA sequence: TGTGCCAGCTCACCCTTCTCCGGGACAACTAATGAAAAACTGTTTTTT. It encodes CASSPFSGTTNEKLFF.

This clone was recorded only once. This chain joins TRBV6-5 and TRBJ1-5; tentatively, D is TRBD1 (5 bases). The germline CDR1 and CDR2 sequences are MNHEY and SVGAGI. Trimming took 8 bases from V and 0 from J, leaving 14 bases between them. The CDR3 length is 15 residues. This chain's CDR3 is CASGVQVYSNQPQHF. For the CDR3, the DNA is TGTGCCAGCGGAGTACAGGTTTATAGCAATCAGCCCCAGCATTTT.

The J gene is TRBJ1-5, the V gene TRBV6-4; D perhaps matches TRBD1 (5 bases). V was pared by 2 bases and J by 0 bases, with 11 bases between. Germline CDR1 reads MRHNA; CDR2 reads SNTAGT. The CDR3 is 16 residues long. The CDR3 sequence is CASSDGRGYSNQPQHF. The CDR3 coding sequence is TGTGCCAGCAGTGACGGGAGGGGTTATAGCAATCAGCCCCAGCATTTT.

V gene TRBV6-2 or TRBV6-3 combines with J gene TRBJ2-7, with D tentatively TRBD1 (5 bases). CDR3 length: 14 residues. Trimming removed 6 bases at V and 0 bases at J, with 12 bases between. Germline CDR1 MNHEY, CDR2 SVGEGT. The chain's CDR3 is CASSPWGSSYEQYF. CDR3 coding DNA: TGTGCCAGCAGCCCGTGGGGCAGCTCCTACGAGCAGTACTTC.

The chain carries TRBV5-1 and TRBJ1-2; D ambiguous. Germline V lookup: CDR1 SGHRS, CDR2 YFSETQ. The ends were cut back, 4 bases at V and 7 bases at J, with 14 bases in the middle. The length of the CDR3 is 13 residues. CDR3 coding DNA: TGCGCCAGCAGCGCGGGAGGGTTCATTGGCTACACCTTC. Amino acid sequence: CASSAGGFIGYTF.

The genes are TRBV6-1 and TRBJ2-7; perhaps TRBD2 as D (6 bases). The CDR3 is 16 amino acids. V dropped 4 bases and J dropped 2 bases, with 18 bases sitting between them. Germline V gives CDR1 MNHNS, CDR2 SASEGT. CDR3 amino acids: CASSVIRDSLPYEQYF. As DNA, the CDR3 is TGTGCCAGCAGTGTGATCCGGGACTCTCTTCCCTACGAGCAGTACTTC.